This TCR beta chain stems from a study of blood T cells in healthy people across ages. The study, taken as a whole, reports: TCR beta diversity, measured per million T cells, fell in a roughly linear way with age. Diversity was higher, and naive CD4+ cells more numerous, in long-lived donors than in aged donors.

Trimming cost V 5 bases and J 2 bases, with 15 bases left between them. The CDR3 has 14 residues. The germline V gene encodes CDR1 SQVTM and CDR2 ANQGSEA. This clonotype was seen a handful of times. Its antigen is still unknown. Russia was home to the donors, healthy Caucasian individuals aged roughly 6 to 95. Primers used in a second PCR of about 7 to 12 cycles were a sample-barcoded 5' primer and a J-beta primer mix. Every single cDNA molecule received a tag from a template-switch adaptor with 12 random nucleotides. Each CDR3 protein is one row after TCRdb ran MiXCR on the 5' RACE reads. This table has about 1.6 million distinct CDR3 sequences, around 36% appearing once.

This TCR came from a woman under 40 in good health. The chain combines TRBV29-1 with TRBJ1-1; no reliable D call. The source material was blood. CDR3 sequence: CSVKGSSSNTEAFF. Written as DNA, the CDR3 is TGCAGCGTTAAAGGCAGCTCTTCAAACACTGAAGCTTTCTTT.